A selection of T cell receptor beta chains follows, all from one sample in a study of CD8 T cells in ankylosing spondylitis. TCRdb reprocessed the 5' RACE reads with MiXCR, giving one entry per CDR3 protein. The repertoire holds 200,000 to 250,000 distinct CDR3 sequences, with about 11% as singletons. The specimen was blood, either unsorted or a sorted T cell fraction (not recorded which). These receptors all stem from a male donor with ankylosing spondylitis or in good health (not recorded which). The CDR3 runs from the conserved cysteine through the conserved F or W. The D gene is left open where the match is weak. Clone size, where shown, is once, few, many, or a class for clones that have expanded.

>TRBJ2-7|few|NA|TRBV27
TGTGCCAGCAGTTTTATAACCGGGGGATCCTACGAGCAGTACTTC
CASSFITGGSYEQYF
>TRBJ2-6|many|NA|TRBV5-1
TGCGCCAGCAGCTTTACAGCGGGGACAACAGGGGCCAACGTCCTGACTTTC
CASSFTAGTTGANVLTF
>TRBJ2-7|many|NA|TRBV20-1
TGCAGTGCTATGTCGAGGACAGCCTACGAGCAGTACTTC
CSAMSRTAYEQYF
>TRBJ2-3|many|NA|TRBV7-3
TGTGCCAGCAGCTTAGCAGGATTCGGGACAGATACGCAGTATTTT
CASSLAGFGTDTQYF
>TRBJ2-1|many|NA|TRBV30
TGTGCCTGGAGCCATAGACGGGGTAGGACTAACAATGAGCAGTTCTTC
CAWSHRRGRTNNEQFF
>TRBJ2-1|few|TRBD1|TRBV6-1
TGTGCCAGCAGTGCCGGGACAGGCTACTACAATGAGCAGTTCTTC
CASSAGTGYYNEQFF
>TRBJ2-7|few|TRBD1|TRBV30
TGTGCCTGGAGCTACTCACAGGGGGGCTACGAGCAGTACTTC
CAWSYSQGGYEQYF
>TRBJ2-7|many|NA|TRBV5-1
TGCGCCAGCAGCCCATCGGTTGGGGCCGGGAAGTACGAGCAGTACTTC
CASSPSVGAGKYEQYF
>TRBJ2-1|few|TRBD2|TRBV12-3/TRBV12-4
TGTGCCAGCCGAGCGGCGGGGGGGCGTAATGAGCAGTTCTTC
CASRAAGGRNEQFF
>TRBJ2-5|NA|TRBD1|TRBV20-1
TGCAGTGCTCCTAGGGACAGGTCTCTCTGGGAGACCCAGTACTTC
CSAPRDRSLWETQYF
>TRBJ2-3|NA|NA|TRBV3-1
TGTGCCTGCAGGGGTGGTAGCACAGATACGCAGTATTTT
CACRGGSTDTQYF
>TRBJ2-7|few|TRBD1|TRBV6-1
TGTGCCAGCAGGGGGACAGGGACCTACGAGCAGTACTTC
CASRGTGTYEQYF
>TRBJ1-2|many|TRBD1|TRBV7-2
TGTGCCAGCAGCTTAAGGCAGGGGGCGTATGGCTACACCTTC
CASSLRQGAYGYTF
>TRBJ1-1|many|TRBD1|TRBV5-1
TGCGCCAGCAGCTTAGGGGGCGACACTGAAGCTTTCTTT
CASSLGGDTEAFF
>TRBJ2-7|many|NA|TRBV7-2
TGTGCCAGCAGCTTAGGCGGGGCCTCCTCCTACGAGCAGTACTTC
CASSLGGASSYEQYF
>TRBJ2-3|few|NA|TRBV12-5
TGTGCTAGTGGTTTTGGGGCAGATACGCAGTATTTT
CASGFGADTQYF
>TRBJ1-2|few|NA|TRBV7-8
TGTGCCAGCAGCTTAGCCGGAACGGAGGAGACGTATGGCTACACCTTC
CASSLAGTEETYGYTF
>TRBJ2-7|many|NA|TRBV6-1
TGTGCCAGCATGCGGGGCGAGTCCTACGAGCAGTACTTC
CASMRGESYEQYF
>TRBJ1-1|many|TRBD1|TRBV7-8
TGTGCCAGCAGCACAGGGGGCGCGTACACTGAAGCTTTCTTT
CASSTGGAYTEAFF
>TRBJ2-7|many|TRBD1|TRBV9
TGTGCCAGCAGCGTAGCCCCGGGACAGGGTGAATACGAGCAGTACTTC
CASSVAPGQGEYEQYF
>TRBJ1-2|NA|NA|TRBV6-7
TGTGCCAGCACTTTAACCACTTCTAACTATGGCTACACCTTC
CASTLTTSNYGYTF
>TRBJ1-6|NA|NA|TRBV5-1
TGCGCCAGCAGCTTGGATTCGGGGGGACTGAATTCACCCCTCCACTTT
CASSLDSGGLNSPLHF
>TRBJ1-1|few|TRBD1|TRBV24-1
TGTGCCACCAGTGATTTCAGGGGGGGTGAAGCTTTCTTT
CATSDFRGGEAFF
>TRBJ1-1|NA|TRBD1|TRBV28
TGTGCCAGCAGTCGGGACAGGAGGAACACTGAAGCTTTCTTT
CASSRDRRNTEAFF
>TRBJ2-1|many|TRBD2|TRBV11-3
TGTGCCAGCAGCCCGTTAGCGGGGGAGAAGTACAATGAGCAGTTCTTC
CASSPLAGEKYNEQFF
>TRBJ2-5|many|TRBD1|TRBV12-3/TRBV12-4
TGTGCCAGCAGTTTACAGGGGGCGCAGGAAGAGACCCAGTACTTC
CASSLQGAQEETQYF
>TRBJ2-7|many|NA|TRBV28
TGTGCCAGCAGTTTGACAGTGCCAGACTCCTACGAGCAGTACTTC
CASSLTVPDSYEQYF